The rows below give T cell receptor beta chains drawn from one sample of a study of T cell responses to AZD1222 COVID-19 vaccine. Some clones are missing from TCRdb's copy, which holds only in-frame ones; the method was immunoSEQ multiplex PCR. The data show 90,000 to 150,000 clones, with approximately 90% seen just once and around 4.4% held by the top ten. Material: peripheral blood, obtained 28 days after the second dose of the MenACWY control vaccine. These receptors came from an adult who received the MenACWY meningococcal vaccine as a control. Both conserved end residues are part of each CDR3. The D gene is left open where the match is weak. Clone size is not always given. Where it is, it says once, few, many or a class for expanded clones.

j_call: TRBJ2-7; clone_size: .; d_call: TRBD1; v_call: TRBV7-2; cdr3_aa: CASSFPLGQGHEQYF; cdr3_nt: TGTGCCAGCAGCTTCCCCCTGGGACAGGGCCACGAGCAGTACTTC
j_call: TRBJ2-7; clone_size: few; d_call: .; v_call: TRBV6-1; cdr3_aa: CASSEQLSYEQYF; cdr3_nt: TGTGCCAGCAGTGAACAGCTCTCCTACGAGCAGTACTTC
j_call: TRBJ2-2; clone_size: few; d_call: .; v_call: TRBV6-2/TRBV6-3; cdr3_aa: CASSYGAVWDTGELFF; cdr3_nt: TGTGCCAGCAGTTACGGGGCAGTCTGGGACACCGGGGAGCTGTTTTTT
j_call: TRBJ2-2; clone_size: .; d_call: TRBD1; v_call: TRBV6-6; cdr3_aa: CASSYGTGYDTGELFF; cdr3_nt: TGTGCCAGCAGTTACGGGACAGGCTATGACACCGGGGAGCTGTTTTTT
j_call: TRBJ2-1; clone_size: .; d_call: .; v_call: TRBV6-5; cdr3_aa: CASSYRGYEQFF; cdr3_nt: TGTGCCAGCAGTTATAGGGGTTATGAGCAGTTCTTC
j_call: TRBJ2-1; clone_size: once; d_call: .; v_call: TRBV30; cdr3_aa: CAWSEDGASYNEQFF; cdr3_nt: TGTGCCTGGAGTGAGGACGGGGCCTCCTACAATGAGCAGTTCTTC
j_call: TRBJ1-3; clone_size: .; d_call: .; v_call: TRBV5-1; cdr3_aa: CASSLGVSGSGNTIYF; cdr3_nt: TGCGCCAGCAGCTTGGGAGTCAGTGGCTCTGGAAACACCATATATTTT
j_call: TRBJ1-5; clone_size: .; d_call: .; v_call: TRBV11-2; cdr3_aa: CASSLERGVDQPQHF; cdr3_nt: TGTGCCAGCAGCTTAGAGAGGGGCGTAGATCAGCCCCAGCATTTT
j_call: TRBJ1-5; clone_size: .; d_call: .; v_call: TRBV9; cdr3_aa: CASSVGVSDNQPQHF; cdr3_nt: TGTGCCAGCAGCGTAGGGGTTTCCGACAATCAGCCCCAGCATTTT
j_call: TRBJ1-5; clone_size: .; d_call: .; v_call: TRBV28; cdr3_aa: CASSPPFHAGNQPQHF; cdr3_nt: TGTGCCAGCAGTCCCCCGTTCCACGCGGGCAATCAGCCCCAGCATTTT
j_call: TRBJ1-2; clone_size: .; d_call: .; v_call: TRBV28; cdr3_aa: CASSLSRWGESNYGYTF; cdr3_nt: TGTGCCAGCAGCTTAAGCCGATGGGGGGAGTCTAACTATGGCTACACCTTC
j_call: TRBJ2-7; clone_size: .; d_call: .; v_call: TRBV7-6; cdr3_aa: CASTEKNRFPYEQYF; cdr3_nt: TGTGCCAGCACCGAAAAAAACAGGTTCCCCTACGAGCAGTACTTC
j_call: TRBJ2-5; clone_size: .; d_call: TRBD1; v_call: TRBV7-9; cdr3_aa: CASSPRDRGETQYF; cdr3_nt: TGTGCCAGCAGCCCGCGGGACAGGGGAGAGACCCAGTACTTC
j_call: TRBJ2-1; clone_size: .; d_call: .; v_call: TRBV16; cdr3_aa: CASSQWPMSSYNEQFF; cdr3_nt: TGTGCCAGCAGCCAGTGGCCGATGAGCTCCTACAATGAGCAGTTCTTC
j_call: TRBJ2-3; clone_size: .; d_call: .; v_call: TRBV5-4; cdr3_aa: CASSLEGRTVYTDTQYF; cdr3_nt: TGTGCCAGCAGCTTGGAAGGGAGGACAGTTTACACAGATACGCAGTATTTT
j_call: TRBJ2-3; clone_size: once; d_call: .; v_call: TRBV13; cdr3_aa: CASSPIKSGPMSTDTQYF; cdr3_nt: TGTGCCAGCAGCCCGATTAAATCGGGGCCCATGAGCACAGATACGCAGTATTTT
j_call: TRBJ2-7; clone_size: .; d_call: TRBD2; v_call: TRBV3-1/TRBV3-2; cdr3_aa: CASSQGTSDYEQYF; cdr3_nt: TGTGCCAGCAGCCAAGGGACTAGTGACTACGAGCAGTACTTC
j_call: TRBJ2-6; clone_size: .; d_call: .; v_call: TRBV19; cdr3_aa: CASSIKYGSFSGANVLTF; cdr3_nt: TGTGCCAGTAGTATAAAGTACGGTAGCTTCTCTGGGGCCAACGTCCTGACTTTC
j_call: TRBJ2-2; clone_size: .; d_call: .; v_call: TRBV3-1/TRBV3-2; cdr3_aa: CASSRQNTGELFF; cdr3_nt: TGTGCCAGCTCCCGGCAGAACACCGGGGAGCTATTTTTT
j_call: TRBJ1-4; clone_size: .; d_call: .; v_call: TRBV28; cdr3_aa: CASRDPGGSEGELFF; cdr3_nt: TGTGCCAGCAGGGATCCCGGGGGCTCGGAAGGAGAACTGTTTTTT
j_call: TRBJ1-1; clone_size: .; d_call: .; v_call: TRBV6-1; cdr3_aa: CASSEAQGTYTEAFF; cdr3_nt: TGTGCCAGCAGTGAAGCGCAGGGGACATACACTGAAGCTTTCTTT
j_call: TRBJ1-2; clone_size: .; d_call: .; v_call: TRBV3-1/TRBV3-2; cdr3_aa: CASTDGGGYTF; cdr3_nt: TGTGCCAGCACGGACGGGGGAGGCTACACCTTC
j_call: TRBJ1-6; clone_size: .; d_call: .; v_call: TRBV6-5; cdr3_aa: CASSAGPLNSPLHF; cdr3_nt: TGTGCCAGCAGCGCCGGGCCTCTCAATTCACCCCTCCACTTT
j_call: TRBJ1-6; clone_size: .; d_call: .; v_call: TRBV4-2; cdr3_aa: CASSGSGGSYNSPLHF; cdr3_nt: TGTGCCAGCAGCGGGTCGGGGGGCTCCTATAATTCACCCCTCCACTTT
j_call: TRBJ2-1; clone_size: .; d_call: .; v_call: TRBV24-1; cdr3_aa: CATSVQGQQFF; cdr3_nt: TGTGCCACCAGTGTCCAGGGACAGCAGTTCTTC
j_call: TRBJ1-6; clone_size: .; d_call: .; v_call: TRBV4-1; cdr3_aa: CASSQVGVSQGSPLHF; cdr3_nt: TGCGCCAGCAGCCAAGTTGGGGTCAGCCAGGGATCACCCCTCCACTTT
j_call: TRBJ1-3; clone_size: .; d_call: .; v_call: TRBV18; cdr3_aa: CASSLSFNSGNTIYF; cdr3_nt: TGTGCCAGCTCACTTAGTTTCAACTCTGGAAACACCATATATTTT
j_call: TRBJ1-5; clone_size: .; d_call: .; v_call: TRBV19; cdr3_aa: CASSKEWGQGGNQPQHF; cdr3_nt: TGTGCCAGTAGTAAGGAGTGGGGGCAGGGTGGCAATCAGCCCCAGCATTTT